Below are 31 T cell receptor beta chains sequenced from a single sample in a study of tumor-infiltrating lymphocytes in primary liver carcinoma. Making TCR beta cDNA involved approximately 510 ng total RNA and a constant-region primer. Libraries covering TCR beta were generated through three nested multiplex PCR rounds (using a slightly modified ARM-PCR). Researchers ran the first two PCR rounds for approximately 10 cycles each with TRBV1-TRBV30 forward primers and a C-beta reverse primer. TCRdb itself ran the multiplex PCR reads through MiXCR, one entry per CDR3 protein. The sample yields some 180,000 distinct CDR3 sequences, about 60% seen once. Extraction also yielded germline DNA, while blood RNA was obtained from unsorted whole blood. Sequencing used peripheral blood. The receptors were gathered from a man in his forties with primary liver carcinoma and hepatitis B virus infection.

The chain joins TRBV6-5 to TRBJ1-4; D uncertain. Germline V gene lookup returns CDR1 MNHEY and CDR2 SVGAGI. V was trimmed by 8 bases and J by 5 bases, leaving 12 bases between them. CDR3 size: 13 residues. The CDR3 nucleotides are TGTGCCAGCTCAAACACCCAGAATGAAAAACTGTTTTTT. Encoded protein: CASSNTQNEKLFF.

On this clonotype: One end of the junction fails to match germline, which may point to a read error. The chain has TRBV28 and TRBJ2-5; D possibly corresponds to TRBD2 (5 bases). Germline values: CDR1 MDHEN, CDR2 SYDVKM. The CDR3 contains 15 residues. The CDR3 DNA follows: TGTGACAGCAGCCGACTATCGGAATATCAAGAGACCCAGTACTTC. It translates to CDSSRLSEYQETQYF. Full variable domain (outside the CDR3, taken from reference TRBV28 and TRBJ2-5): DVKVTQSSRYLVKRTGEKVFLECVQDMDHENMFWYRQDPGLGLRLIYFSYDVKMKEKGDIPEGYSVSREKKERFSLILESASTNQTSMYLCDSSRLSEYQETQYFGPGTRLLVL.

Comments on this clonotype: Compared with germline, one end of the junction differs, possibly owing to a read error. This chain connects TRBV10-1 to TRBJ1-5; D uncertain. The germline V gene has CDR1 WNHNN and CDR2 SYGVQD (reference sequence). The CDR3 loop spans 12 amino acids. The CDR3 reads CVSSDREQPQHF. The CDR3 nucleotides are TGCGTCAGCAGTGATCGGGAGCAGCCCCAGCATTTT.

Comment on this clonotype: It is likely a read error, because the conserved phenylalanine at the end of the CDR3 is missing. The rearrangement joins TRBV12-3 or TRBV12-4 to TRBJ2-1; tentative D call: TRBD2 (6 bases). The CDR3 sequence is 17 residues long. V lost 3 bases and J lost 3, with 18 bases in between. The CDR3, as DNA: TGTGCCAGCAGTTTCTCGCGGGAAATTCCCCACTACAATGAGCAGTTCCTC. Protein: CASSFSREIPHYNEQFL.

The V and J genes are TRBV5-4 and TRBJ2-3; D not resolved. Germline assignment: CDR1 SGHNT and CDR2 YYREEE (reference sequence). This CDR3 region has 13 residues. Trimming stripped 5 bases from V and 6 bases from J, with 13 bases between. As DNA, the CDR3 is TGTGCCAGCAGGCCCTTCCAGGCTGATACGCAGTATTTT. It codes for CASRPFQADTQYF.

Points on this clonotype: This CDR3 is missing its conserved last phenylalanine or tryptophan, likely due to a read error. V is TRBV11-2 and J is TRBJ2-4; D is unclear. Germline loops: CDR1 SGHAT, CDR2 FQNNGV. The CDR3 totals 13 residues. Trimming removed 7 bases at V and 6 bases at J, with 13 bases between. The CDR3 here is CASNPGWGNIQYS. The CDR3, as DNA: TGTGCCAGCAACCCCGGCTGGGGAAACATTCAGTACTCC.

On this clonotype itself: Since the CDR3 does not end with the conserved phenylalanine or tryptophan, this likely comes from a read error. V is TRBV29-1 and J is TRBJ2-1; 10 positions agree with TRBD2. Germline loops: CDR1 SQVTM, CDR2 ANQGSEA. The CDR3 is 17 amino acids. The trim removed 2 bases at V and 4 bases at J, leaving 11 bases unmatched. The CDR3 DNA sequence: TGCAGCGTTGAATCCCTAGCGGGAGAGTGGGGGTACAATGAGCAGTTCTCC. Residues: CSVESLAGEWGYNEQFS.

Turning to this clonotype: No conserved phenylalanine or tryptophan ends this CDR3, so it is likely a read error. The CDR3 spells CSVEDGSSYEQYL. In nucleotides, the CDR3 is TGCAGCGTTGAGGACGGGAGCTCCTACGAGCAGTACTTA. This chain uses TRBV29-1 with TRBJ2-7; the D gene is possibly TRBD2 (6 bases). V was shortened by 3 bases and J by 0 bases, with 9 bases between the two germline ends. This CDR3 region has 13 residues. The germline CDR1 and CDR2 sequences are SQVTM and ANQGSEA.

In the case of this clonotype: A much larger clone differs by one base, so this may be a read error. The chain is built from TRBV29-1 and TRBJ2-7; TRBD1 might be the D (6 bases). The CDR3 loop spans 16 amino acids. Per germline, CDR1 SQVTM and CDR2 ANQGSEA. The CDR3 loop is CSVGPRVGQTPYEPYF. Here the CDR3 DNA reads TGCAGCGTTGGTCCCCGGGTCGGACAGACCCCCTACGAGCCGTACTTC.

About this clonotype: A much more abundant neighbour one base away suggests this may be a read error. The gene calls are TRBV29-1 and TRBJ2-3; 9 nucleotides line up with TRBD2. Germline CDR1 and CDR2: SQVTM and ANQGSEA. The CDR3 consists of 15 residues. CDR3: CSVEGSGRSIDTQYF. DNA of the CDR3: TGCAGCGTCGAGGGTAGCGGGAGAAGCATAGATACGCAGTATTTT.

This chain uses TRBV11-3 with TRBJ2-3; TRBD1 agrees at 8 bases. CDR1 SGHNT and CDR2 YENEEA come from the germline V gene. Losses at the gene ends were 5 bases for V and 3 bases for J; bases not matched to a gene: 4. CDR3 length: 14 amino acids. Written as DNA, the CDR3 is TGTGCCAGCAGCCAAGACAGGGGAACAGATACGCAGTATTTT. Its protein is CASSQDRGTDTQYF.

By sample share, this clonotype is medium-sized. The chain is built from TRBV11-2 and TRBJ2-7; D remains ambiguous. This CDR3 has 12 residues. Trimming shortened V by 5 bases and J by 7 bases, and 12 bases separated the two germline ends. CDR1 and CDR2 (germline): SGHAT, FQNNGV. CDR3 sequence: CASSPRGREQYF. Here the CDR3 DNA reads TGTGCCAGCAGCCCCCGAGGACGGGAGCAGTACTTC.

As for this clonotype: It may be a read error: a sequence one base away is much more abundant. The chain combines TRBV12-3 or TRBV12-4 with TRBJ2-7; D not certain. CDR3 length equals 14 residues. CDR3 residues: CTSSLSHGSYEQYF. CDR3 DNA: TGTACCAGCAGTTTATCCCACGGCTCCTACGAGCAGTACTTC.

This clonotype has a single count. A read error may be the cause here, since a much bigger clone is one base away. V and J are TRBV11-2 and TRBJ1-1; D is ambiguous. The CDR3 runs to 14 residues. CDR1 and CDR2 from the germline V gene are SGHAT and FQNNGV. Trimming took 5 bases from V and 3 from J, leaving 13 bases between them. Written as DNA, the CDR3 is TGTGCCAGCAGCCCCTGGGTGATCCACACTGAAGCTTTCTTT. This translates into CASSPWVIHTEAFF.

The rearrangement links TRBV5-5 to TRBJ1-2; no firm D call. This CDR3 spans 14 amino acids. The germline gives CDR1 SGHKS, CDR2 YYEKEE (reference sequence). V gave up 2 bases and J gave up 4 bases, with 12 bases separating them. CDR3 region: CASSLSGRIYGYTF. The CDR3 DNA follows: TGTGCCAGCAGCTTAAGCGGAAGGATCTATGGCTACACCTTC.

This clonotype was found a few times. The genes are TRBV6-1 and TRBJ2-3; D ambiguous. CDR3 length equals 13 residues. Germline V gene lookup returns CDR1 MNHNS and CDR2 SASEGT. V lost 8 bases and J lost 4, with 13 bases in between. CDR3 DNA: TGTGCCAGCCGAGCCTCGGACGCAGATACGCAGTATTTT. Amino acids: CASRASDADTQYF.

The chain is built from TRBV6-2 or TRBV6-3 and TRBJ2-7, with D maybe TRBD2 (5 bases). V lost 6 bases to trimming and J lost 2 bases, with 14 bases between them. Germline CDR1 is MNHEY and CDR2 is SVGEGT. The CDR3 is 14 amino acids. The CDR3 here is CASSPRTETYEQYF. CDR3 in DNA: TGTGCCAGCAGCCCCCGGACTGAAACCTACGAGCAGTACTTC.

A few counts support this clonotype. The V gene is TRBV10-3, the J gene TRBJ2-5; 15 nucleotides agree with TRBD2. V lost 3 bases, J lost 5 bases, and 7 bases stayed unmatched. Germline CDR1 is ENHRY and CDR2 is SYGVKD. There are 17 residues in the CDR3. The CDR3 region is CAISDGLAGGLEETQYF. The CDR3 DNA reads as TGTGCCATCAGTGACGGACTAGCGGGAGGGCTCGAGGAGACCCAGTACTTC.

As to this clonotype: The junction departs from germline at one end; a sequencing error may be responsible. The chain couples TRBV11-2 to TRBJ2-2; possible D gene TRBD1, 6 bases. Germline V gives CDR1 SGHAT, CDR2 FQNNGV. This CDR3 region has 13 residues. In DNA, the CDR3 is TGTGTCAGCAACACCAACAGGGCCGGGGAGCTGTTTTTT. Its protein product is CVSNTNRAGELFF.

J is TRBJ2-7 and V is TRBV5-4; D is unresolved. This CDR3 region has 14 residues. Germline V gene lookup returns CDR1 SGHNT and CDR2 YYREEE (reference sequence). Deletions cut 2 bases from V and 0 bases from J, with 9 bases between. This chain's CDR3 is CASSFAPLSYEQYF. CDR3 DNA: TGTGCCAGCAGCTTCGCCCCACTCTCCTACGAGCAGTACTTC.

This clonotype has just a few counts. The CDR3 spells CSVSIQGEKLFF. DNA for the CDR3: TGCAGCGTTTCAATACAGGGTGAAAAACTGTTTTTT. The rearrangement uses TRBV29-1 and TRBJ1-4, with a tentative D call TRBD1 (6 bases). Germline V gene sequence: CDR1 SQVTM, CDR2 ANQGSEA. CDR3 size: 12 residues. Trimming removed 5 bases from V and 7 bases from J, with 11 bases in between.

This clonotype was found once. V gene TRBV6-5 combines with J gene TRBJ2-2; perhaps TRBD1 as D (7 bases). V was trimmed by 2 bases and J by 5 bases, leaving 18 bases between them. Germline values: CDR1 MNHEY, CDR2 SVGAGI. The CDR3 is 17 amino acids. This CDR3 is CASSYEGRGVGTGELFF. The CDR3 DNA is TGTGCCAGCAGTTACGAAGGCAGGGGGGTGGGGACCGGGGAGCTGTTTTTT.

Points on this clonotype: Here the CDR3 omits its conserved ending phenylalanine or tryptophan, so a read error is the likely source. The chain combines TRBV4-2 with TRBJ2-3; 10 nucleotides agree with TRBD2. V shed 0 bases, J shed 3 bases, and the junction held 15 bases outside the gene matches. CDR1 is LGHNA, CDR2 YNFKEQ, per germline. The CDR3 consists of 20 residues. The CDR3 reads CASSQEGLAGDGTSTDTQYH. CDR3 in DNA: TGTGCCAGCAGCCAAGAAGGGCTAGCGGGAGATGGGACTAGTACAGATACGCAGTATCAT.

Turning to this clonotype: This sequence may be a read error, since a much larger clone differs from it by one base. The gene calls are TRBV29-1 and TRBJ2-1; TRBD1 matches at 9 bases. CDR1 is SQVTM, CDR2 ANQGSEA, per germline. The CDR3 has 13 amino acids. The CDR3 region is CSVVQQGAGERFF. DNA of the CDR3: TGCAGCGTGGTGCAACAGGGGGCTGGTGAGCGGTTCTTC.

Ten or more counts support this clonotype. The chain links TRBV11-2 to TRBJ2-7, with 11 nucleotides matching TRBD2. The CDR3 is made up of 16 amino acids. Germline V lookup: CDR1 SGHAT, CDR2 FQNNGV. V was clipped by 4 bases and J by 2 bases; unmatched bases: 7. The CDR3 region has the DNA TGTGCCAGCAGCTCGCTTGGGACTAGCGGACCCTACGAGCAGTACTTC. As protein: CASSSLGTSGPYEQYF.

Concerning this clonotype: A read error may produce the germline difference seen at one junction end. CDR3 in DNA: TGTGCCAGCAGGACTAGCGGGAGAGTCCAAGAGTCCCAGTACTTC. This gives the protein CASRTSGRVQESQYF. The V and J genes are TRBV6-5 and TRBJ2-5, with TRBD2 matching over 12 bases. This CDR3 spans 15 amino acids. The germline CDR1 and CDR2 sequences are MNHEY and SVGAGI.

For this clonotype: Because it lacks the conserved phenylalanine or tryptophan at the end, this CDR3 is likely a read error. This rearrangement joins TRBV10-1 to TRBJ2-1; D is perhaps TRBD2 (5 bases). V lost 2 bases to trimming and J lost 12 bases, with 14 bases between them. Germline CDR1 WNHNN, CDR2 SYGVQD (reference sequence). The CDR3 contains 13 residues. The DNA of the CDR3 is TGCGCCAGCAGTGAGACCCCCGGGATCGGGCAGTTCATC. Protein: CASSETPGIGQFI.

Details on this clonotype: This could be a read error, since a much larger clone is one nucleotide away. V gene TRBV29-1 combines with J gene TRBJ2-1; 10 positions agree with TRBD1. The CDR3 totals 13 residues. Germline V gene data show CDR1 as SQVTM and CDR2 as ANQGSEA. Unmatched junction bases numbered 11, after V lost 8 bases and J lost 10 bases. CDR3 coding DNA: TGCAGCATCGCACGGGACAGGGGCGAGGAGCAGTTCTTC. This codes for CSIARDRGEEQFF.

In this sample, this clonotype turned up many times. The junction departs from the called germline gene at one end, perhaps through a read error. CDR3 sequence: CSTKYGDTIYF. CDR3 bases: TGCAGCACAAAGTATGGAGACACCATATATTTT. V is TRBV29-1 and J is TRBJ1-3, with D uncertain. Germline CDR1 and CDR2: SQVTM and ANQGSEA. CDR3 size: 11 residues.

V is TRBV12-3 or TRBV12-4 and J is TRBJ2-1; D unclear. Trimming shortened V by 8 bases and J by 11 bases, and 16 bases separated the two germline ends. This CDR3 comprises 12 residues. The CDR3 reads CASSPTSPKQFF. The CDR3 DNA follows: TGTGCCAGCTCTCCCACGAGTCCTAAGCAGTTCTTC.

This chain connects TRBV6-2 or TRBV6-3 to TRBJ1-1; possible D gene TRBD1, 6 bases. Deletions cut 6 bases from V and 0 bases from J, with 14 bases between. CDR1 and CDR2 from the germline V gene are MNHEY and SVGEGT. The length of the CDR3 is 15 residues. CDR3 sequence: CASRKGVVMNTEAFF. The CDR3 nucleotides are TGTGCCAGCAGGAAGGGGGTGGTCATGAACACTGAAGCTTTCTTT.